Listed below are T cell receptor beta chains from one sample, sequenced in a study of cytomegalovirus exposure and HLA in healthy donors. Sequencing was performed with immunoSEQ multiplex PCR; in TCRdb, only in-frame clones are kept and a portion is missing. The table records about 110,000 clones, 88% of them present only once. Sequencing input: PBMCs. These receptors were collected from a woman under 30 in good health and CMV-seropositive. CDR3s include the opening cysteine and the closing phenylalanine or tryptophan. D genes are given only for firm matches. Not all rows give a size; the values are once, few, many and, for expanded clones, a class.

TRBV7-2,-,TRBD2,TRBJ2-1,TGTGCCAGCAGCTTCGGTGGGGGGGGTTGGGATGAGCAGTTCTTC,CASSFGGGGWDEQFF
TRBV7-2,once,-,TRBJ1-2,TGTGCCAGCAGCTTAACTCACACAGGGACCTATGGCTACACCTTC,CASSLTHTGTYGYTF
TRBV29-1,-,TRBD1,TRBJ2-3,TGCAGCGTTGTAGGGACCGGGACAGGGTGGACAGATACGCAGTATTTT,CSVVGTGTGWTDTQYF
TRBV7-9,-,-,TRBJ2-7,TGTGCCAGCAGCGGAGGCGGATACGAGCAGTACTTC,CASSGGGYEQYF
TRBV11-2,once,-,TRBJ1-6,TGTGCCAGCAGTGGAGGACTACGATATAATTCACCCCTCCACTTT,CASSGGLRYNSPLHF
TRBV15,-,TRBD2,TRBJ2-1,TGTGCCACCAGCCCTAGGGGGCGGGGGGGCTACAATGAGCAGTTCTTC,CATSPRGRGGYNEQFF
TRBV19,-,-,TRBJ1-6,TGTGCCAGTAGTCCGGGGACACGATCAAACTCACCCCTCCACTTT,CASSPGTRSNSPLHF
TRBV2,-,-,TRBJ1-2,TGTGCCAGCAGTGAAGGGGCGAGCTATGGCTACACCTTC,CASSEGASYGYTF
TRBV19,-,TRBD2,TRBJ2-5,TGTGCCAGTAGCCCGACTTGGACTAGCACCCAAGAGACCCAGTACTTC,CASSPTWTSTQETQYF
TRBV6-5,-,-,TRBJ2-7,TGTGCCAGCAGTTACGAGGCAGGGCCCATCGGCTACGAGCAGTACTTC,CASSYEAGPIGYEQYF
TRBV29-1,-,-,TRBJ2-1,TGCAGCGTTGGAGGGGGGGCCGGCCATGAGCAGTTCTTC,CSVGGGAGHEQFF
TRBV15,-,TRBD1,TRBJ1-2,TGTGCCACCAGCAGAGGGTATGATCGGACAGGACGTGGCTACACCTTC,CATSRGYDRTGRGYTF
TRBV6-5,-,-,TRBJ1-1,TGTGCCAGCAGTCTCGGGGACACTGAAGCTTTCTTT,CASSLGDTEAFF
TRBV5-4,-,TRBD1,TRBJ2-2,TGTGCCAGCAGCTTAGGACAGGGGTCCACCGGGGAGCTGTTTTTT,CASSLGQGSTGELFF
TRBV6-1,-,TRBD2,TRBJ2-7,TGTGCCAGCAGTGAAGGGGGCGGGGGGGGTGAGCAGTACTTC,CASSEGGGGGEQYF
TRBV18,few,TRBD1,TRBJ1-5,TGTGCCAGCTCAACGGGACAGGACCACAATCAGCCCCAGCATTTT,CASSTGQDHNQPQHF
TRBV2,once,-,TRBJ1-5,TGTGCCAGCACAGGCCAGGCCCTGGGGCCCCAGCATTTT,CASTGQALGPQHF
TRBV19,once,-,TRBJ1-3,TGTGCCAGTAGTACCTCAGGGAGAAACACCATATATTTT,CASSTSGRNTIYF
TRBV28,-,-,TRBJ1-3,TGTGCCAGCAGTTTGGGCAGGGCGGTCTACACCATATATTTT,CASSLGRAVYTIYF
TRBV10-3,-,TRBD1,TRBJ1-1,TGTGCCATCAGGGGGACAGAGAACACTGAAGCTTTCTTT,CAIRGTENTEAFF
TRBV6-5,-,TRBD1,TRBJ2-7,TGTGCCAGCAGAGCCGACAGGGCTCGCTACGAGCAGTACTTC,CASRADRARYEQYF
TRBV7-6,-,TRBD1,TRBJ1-5,TGTGCCAGCAGCTTAGTCCCGACAGGGGTTGGCAATCAGCCCCAGCATTTT,CASSLVPTGVGNQPQHF
TRBV18,-,TRBD1,TRBJ2-5,TGTGCCAGCTCACCACCCGGGACAGCACAAGAGACCCAGTACTTC,CASSPPGTAQETQYF
TRBV18,-,-,TRBJ1-1,TGTGCCAGCTCACCGGGAGGACAAATTGAAGCTTTCTTT,CASSPGGQIEAFF
TRBV9,-,TRBD1,TRBJ1-4,TGTGCCAGCAGCCTCGATGGACAGGGAGGGAGTGAAAAACTGTTTTTT,CASSLDGQGGSEKLFF
TRBV7-2,-,TRBD1,TRBJ2-1,TGTGCCAGCAGCTTAAAGGGGACAGGGGCCAATGAGCAGTTCTTC,CASSLKGTGANEQFF
TRBV6-6,-,-,TRBJ2-2,TGTGCCAGCAGTTTGGATGCGGGTTCCGGGGAGCTGTTTTTT,CASSLDAGSGELFF
TRBV25-1,-,TRBD1,TRBJ1-5,TGTGCCAGCAGTGAAAAATTCCCGGACAGGGGGCTTCAGCCCCAGCATTTT,CASSEKFPDRGLQPQHF
TRBV28,-,-,TRBJ1-4,TGTGCCAGCAGTCAAGGACAGTCAACTAATGAAAAACTGTTTTTT,CASSQGQSTNEKLFF
TRBV7-9,-,-,TRBJ1-4,TGTGCCAGCAGCTTAGGGTCACGGTCGGGGAGCGATGAAAAACTGTTTTTT,CASSLGSRSGSDEKLFF
TRBV6-5,-,TRBD1,TRBJ2-2,TGTGCCAGCAGTTACCTGACAGGGAGCACCGGGGAGCTGTTTTTT,CASSYLTGSTGELFF
TRBV28,-,TRBD2,TRBJ2-1,TGTGCCAGCAGGGGGACGGGACTAGCTGTTCATGAGCAGTTCTTC,CASRGTGLAVHEQFF
TRBV5-1,-,-,TRBJ2-1,TGCGCCAGCAGCTTGGTCTCCTCCGGCAATGAGCAGTTCTTC,CASSLVSSGNEQFF
TRBV6-1,-,-,TRBJ1-1,TGTGCCCCAAGGGGTACTGAAGCTTTCTTT,CAPRGTEAFF
TRBV11-2,-,-,TRBJ2-5,TGTGCCAGCAGCTTAGGATCCCCTAACCTACAAGAGACCCAGTACTTC,CASSLGSPNLQETQYF
TRBV28,-,TRBD1,TRBJ2-7,TGTGCCAGCAGTCACAGGGGCGAGCAGTACTTC,CASSHRGEQYF
TRBV6-5,-,-,TRBJ2-1,TGTGCCAGCAGGAAACTAGCCCGTGGCAATGAGCAGTTCTTC,CASRKLARGNEQFF
TRBV6-1,-,-,TRBJ1-1,TGTGCCAGCAGTGACACTCCGCTTGAAGCTTTCTTT,CASSDTPLEAFF
TRBV10-3,few,TRBD2,TRBJ2-3,TGTGCCATCAGTGAGTTCCAGACTAGCGGTAGCACAGATACGCAGTATTTT,CAISEFQTSGSTDTQYF
TRBV4-3,-,TRBD2,TRBJ2-1,TGCGCCAGCAGCCAAGATCTAAGCGGGGGGTTGCATGAGCAGTTCTTC,CASSQDLSGGLHEQFF
TRBV18,once,TRBD1,TRBJ2-7,TGTGCCAGCTCATCTGGTCGGTGGCCCGCTTCGGGACAGAACGTTTACGAGCAGTACTTC,CASSSGRWPASGQNVYEQYF
TRBV27,once,-,TRBJ1-2,TGTGCCAGCAGTTTAACGGGGTTTCATGGCTACACCTTC,CASSLTGFHGYTF